Listed below are T cell receptor beta chains from one sample, sequenced in a study of shared clonotypes between healthy human individuals. The repertoire was sequenced with immunoSEQ multiplex PCR; TCRdb's copy has only in-frame clones and lacks some. The data contain some 680,000 clones, around three quarters of them singletons. The sample comprised memory CD4+ T cells sorted from blood. These receptor sequences come from a young woman in good health. Both conserved end residues are part of each CDR3. The D gene is left open where the match is weak. For some rows the clone size is stated as once, few or many, or as a class when expanded; others skip it.

V: TRBV19
size: -
D: TRBD2
J: TRBJ2-7
DNA: TGTGCCAGCCGTCGGCTAGCGGGAGACGAGCAGTACTTC
CDR3: CASRRLAGDEQYF

V: TRBV7-3
size: -
D: -
J: TRBJ2-2
DNA: TGTGCCAGCAGCTTAGTAGCGGCCACCGGGGAGCTGTTTTTT
CDR3: CASSLVAATGELFF

V: TRBV18
size: -
D: TRBD1
J: TRBJ2-2
DNA: TGTGCCAGCTCACCGGGACAGGGATCGTCCACCGGGGAGCTGTTTTTT
CDR3: CASSPGQGSSTGELFF

V: TRBV6-6
size: once
D: -
J: TRBJ2-1
DNA: TGTGCCAGCGCCCCTGGCGGGTACAATGAGCAGTTCTTC
CDR3: CASAPGGYNEQFF

V: TRBV19
size: -
D: -
J: TRBJ1-5
DNA: TGTGCCAGTAATGGGGCGGGGGGAGGTCAGCCCCAGCATTTT
CDR3: CASNGAGGGQPQHF

V: TRBV4-2
size: -
D: -
J: TRBJ1-2
DNA: TGTGCCAGCAGCCAGATCGTCAAAGGAAAGACCTATGGCTACACCTTC
CDR3: CASSQIVKGKTYGYTF

V: TRBV7-9
size: -
D: -
J: TRBJ2-7
DNA: TGTGCCAGCAGCTTAGAGAGCTCAGAGCAGTACTTC
CDR3: CASSLESSEQYF

V: TRBV27
size: few
D: TRBD1
J: TRBJ1-2
DNA: TGTGCCAGCAGGCACCGACAGGGGGGAGGTGGCTACACCTTC
CDR3: CASRHRQGGGGYTF

V: TRBV6-1
size: -
D: TRBD1
J: TRBJ1-2
DNA: TGTGCCAGCAGGGGACAGGGAACGAGTGGCTACACCTTC
CDR3: CASRGQGTSGYTF

V: TRBV27
size: -
D: TRBD2
J: TRBJ2-7
DNA: TGTGCCAGCACCGGAGGACCGGGACTAGCGGGAGGCCCGACGTACGAGCAGTACTTC
CDR3: CASTGGPGLAGGPTYEQYF

V: TRBV18
size: -
D: TRBD2
J: TRBJ2-7
DNA: TGTGCCAGCTCACCTATAGGAAGCGGGGGGAGCTCCTACGAGCAGTACTTC
CDR3: CASSPIGSGGSSYEQYF

V: TRBV5-1
size: -
D: -
J: TRBJ2-2
DNA: TGCGCCAGCAGCTTCCTGGATATCACCGGGGAGCTGTTTTTT
CDR3: CASSFLDITGELFF

V: TRBV25-1
size: -
D: -
J: TRBJ2-3
DNA: TGTGCCAGCAGTGAGAAGGGGCAAAGAGGGACTGAAGATACGCAGTATTTT
CDR3: CASSEKGQRGTEDTQYF

V: TRBV6-5
size: -
D: -
J: TRBJ1-5
DNA: TGTGCCAGCAGTTCCCTCATCCGGGGACGCAATCAGCCCCAGCATTTT
CDR3: CASSSLIRGRNQPQHF

V: TRBV9
size: -
D: TRBD2
J: TRBJ2-1
DNA: TGTGCCAGCAGTCTTAGCGGGAGGGCGGGGAATGAGCAGTTCTTC
CDR3: CASSLSGRAGNEQFF

V: TRBV6-5
size: few
D: -
J: TRBJ1-6
DNA: TGTGCCAGCAGTTACCGCAGGCCGAATTCACCCCTCCACTTT
CDR3: CASSYRRPNSPLHF

V: TRBV7-6
size: -
D: -
J: TRBJ1-1
DNA: TGTGCCAGCAGCTTAGCGACCCCGAGAGGGGACACTGAAGCTTTCTTT
CDR3: CASSLATPRGDTEAFF

V: TRBV27
size: few
D: TRBD1
J: TRBJ1-2
DNA: TGTGCCAGCAGTTTAAAGGGGACAGGGGGCAACTATGGCTACACCTTC
CDR3: CASSLKGTGGNYGYTF

V: TRBV7-2
size: -
D: TRBD1
J: TRBJ1-4
DNA: TGTGCCAGCAGCATCAGGGGGCACGCTGAAAAACTGTTTTTT
CDR3: CASSIRGHAEKLFF

V: TRBV19
size: many
D: -
J: TRBJ2-4
DNA: TGTGCCAGTAGTATAGATCCCCGGCAGCGGAGCATTCAGTACTTC
CDR3: CASSIDPRQRSIQYF

V: TRBV7-2
size: -
D: -
J: TRBJ1-1
DNA: TGTGCCAGCAGCCCTAGAACCGGAACCACTGAAGCTTTCTTT
CDR3: CASSPRTGTTEAFF

V: TRBV2
size: -
D: -
J: TRBJ2-1
DNA: TGTGCCAGCAGTTACCAACCGGGACCACCTTACAATGAGCAGTTCTTC
CDR3: CASSYQPGPPYNEQFF

V: TRBV19
size: few
D: -
J: TRBJ1-2
DNA: TGTGCCAGTAGCGGGGGATTAGACTATGGCTACACCTTC
CDR3: CASSGGLDYGYTF

V: TRBV28
size: -
D: TRBD1
J: TRBJ1-4
DNA: TGTGCCAGCAGCCCGGGACAGGCCAATGAAAAACTGTTTTTT
CDR3: CASSPGQANEKLFF

V: TRBV7-7
size: -
D: -
J: TRBJ2-5
DNA: TGTGCCAGCAGCCCAGGTTGGGAAGAGACCCAGTACTTC
CDR3: CASSPGWEETQYF

V: TRBV7-8
size: -
D: -
J: TRBJ2-5
DNA: TGTGCCAGCAGCTTAGTCGGAGGGAATAATAAAGAGACCCAGTACTTC
CDR3: CASSLVGGNNKETQYF

V: TRBV7-9
size: -
D: -
J: TRBJ2-1
DNA: TGTGCCAGCAGCTTAGCTCGGGGCGGGGTCGCAAGCTCCTACAATGAGCAGTTCTTC
CDR3: CASSLARGGVASSYNEQFF

V: TRBV28
size: few
D: TRBD2
J: TRBJ2-1
DNA: TGTGCCAGCAACTCAAGGCCGGGACTAGCGGGAGCTGGGGGGAATGAGCAGTTCTTC
CDR3: CASNSRPGLAGAGGNEQFF

V: TRBV27
size: -
D: -
J: TRBJ1-3
DNA: TGTGCCAGCAGTTTACAGGGAGGATTTGGAAACACCATATATTTT
CDR3: CASSLQGGFGNTIYF

V: TRBV18
size: -
D: -
J: TRBJ2-7
DNA: TGTGCCAGCTCACAACGGCTGAGACAGGGGTCTTGGGGACTAGAAACCTACGAGCAGTACTTC
CDR3: CASSQRLRQGSWGLETYEQYF

V: TRBV28
size: -
D: TRBD2
J: TRBJ2-1
DNA: TGTGCCAGCAGCCGGACTAGCCGTAGGTTCTTC
CDR3: CASSRTSRRFF

V: TRBV7-2
size: few
D: TRBD1
J: TRBJ2-3
DNA: TGTGCCAGCAGCCGGGGACAGGGTACAGATACGCAGTATTTT
CDR3: CASSRGQGTDTQYF

V: TRBV5-6
size: -
D: -
J: TRBJ1-4
DNA: TGTGCCAGCAGCCGGATCGACTCAGAAAAACTGTTTTTT
CDR3: CASSRIDSEKLFF

V: TRBV5-1
size: many
D: TRBD2
J: TRBJ2-7
DNA: TGCGCCAGCAGCTTGGCCCTTAGCGGGAGTAGGGACGAGCAGTACTTC
CDR3: CASSLALSGSRDEQYF

V: TRBV25-1
size: few
D: -
J: TRBJ1-2
DNA: TGTGCCAGCAGTGAATCTTTAGCTAACTATGGCTACACCTTC
CDR3: CASSESLANYGYTF

V: TRBV27
size: -
D: -
J: TRBJ1-1
DNA: TGTGCCAGCAGTTTCATTAGGGGACGGAACACTGAAGCTTTCTTT
CDR3: CASSFIRGRNTEAFF

V: TRBV18
size: -
D: TRBD1
J: TRBJ2-7
DNA: TGTGCCAGCTCACCACCCGTAGGGGGCTCGCAGTACTTC
CDR3: CASSPPVGGSQYF

V: TRBV9
size: -
D: -
J: TRBJ2-3
DNA: TGTGCCAGCAGCGTAGTTCACGGCAGGACCACAGATACGCAGTATTTT
CDR3: CASSVVHGRTTDTQYF

V: TRBV5-6
size: -
D: -
J: TRBJ1-2
DNA: TGTGCCAGCAGCTTGTTTGGGACTGGCTATGGCTACACCTTC
CDR3: CASSLFGTGYGYTF

V: TRBV7-9
size: once
D: -
J: TRBJ1-3
DNA: TGTGCCACAACCTTCAACACCATATATTTT
CDR3: CATTFNTIYF

V: TRBV6-6
size: -
D: -
J: TRBJ1-5
DNA: TGTGCCAGCAGTACCGTCTCGGGGGGAGGAAATCAGCCCCAGCATTTT
CDR3: CASSTVSGGGNQPQHF

V: TRBV7-9
size: -
D: TRBD1
J: TRBJ2-7
DNA: TGTGCCAGCAGCTTAGCCGGGACAGGGTTCGAGCAGTACTTC
CDR3: CASSLAGTGFEQYF

V: TRBV7-2
size: -
D: -
J: TRBJ1-1
DNA: TGTGCCAGCAGCTTGGTCCTGAACACTGAAGCTTTCTTT
CDR3: CASSLVLNTEAFF

V: TRBV6-1
size: once
D: -
J: TRBJ2-3
DNA: TGTGCCAGCAGTCCGCAAACAGATACGCAGTATTTT
CDR3: CASSPQTDTQYF

V: TRBV11-2
size: -
D: -
J: TRBJ2-6
DNA: TGTGCCAGCAGCGAACACGCTGCCTCTGGGGCCAACGTCCTGACTTTC
CDR3: CASSEHAASGANVLTF

V: TRBV28
size: -
D: TRBD2
J: TRBJ2-7
DNA: TGTGCCAGCAGTAAGACCCAGGGACTAGTTTCCTACGAGCAGTACTTC
CDR3: CASSKTQGLVSYEQYF

V: TRBV5-1
size: few
D: -
J: TRBJ1-2
DNA: TGCGCCAGCAGCTTGGAACAGAACTCTAACTATGGCTACACCTTC
CDR3: CASSLEQNSNYGYTF

V: TRBV2
size: once
D: TRBD1
J: TRBJ1-2
DNA: TGTGCCAGCAGTGGGGACAGGGGTAGGGATGGCTACACCTTC
CDR3: CASSGDRGRDGYTF

V: TRBV19
size: few
D: -
J: TRBJ1-5
DNA: TGTGCCAGTAGTGGAGGGATGATACATCAGCCCCAGCATTTT
CDR3: CASSGGMIHQPQHF

V: TRBV10-2
size: few
D: -
J: TRBJ2-2
DNA: TGCGCCAGCAGTGAGAGGTCAGGACAAAGCGGGGAGCTGTTTTTT
CDR3: CASSERSGQSGELFF

V: TRBV19
size: -
D: TRBD1
J: TRBJ2-7
DNA: TGTGCCAGTAGTATTTCGGGACAGAAAACCTACGAGCAGTACTTC
CDR3: CASSISGQKTYEQYF

V: TRBV10-3
size: few
D: -
J: TRBJ2-3
DNA: TGTGCCATCAGTGAAAACACAGATACGCAGTATTTT
CDR3: CAISENTDTQYF

V: TRBV25-1
size: -
D: TRBD2
J: TRBJ2-7
DNA: TGTGCCAGCAGTGAATGGGGATCCGGGACTAGCGCCGAGCAGTACTTC
CDR3: CASSEWGSGTSAEQYF